The clone carrying this TCR beta chain came up a few times. V was pared by 4 bases and J by 3 bases, with 10 bases between. The CDR3 totals 12 residues. The germline CDR1 and CDR2 sequences are SQVTM and ANQGSEA. This sample was included in a study of T cells in Graves' hyperthyroidism and ophthalmopathy. The investigators amplified TCR beta CDR3 regions from RNA transcripts. The HTBI set primed first-round TCR CDR3 RT-PCR. MiXCR, run by TCRdb on the multiplex PCR reads, gives a single entry per CDR3 protein. The sample records more than 450,000 distinct CDR3 sequences, around 15% being singletons. The TCR comes from a woman aged 40 to 50 with Graves' hyperthyroidism. The genes are TRBV29-1 and TRBJ2-7; no clear D gene. Sequenced input: blood. CDR3 sequence: CSVGQLNYEQYF. The CDR3 DNA follows: TGCAGCGTTGGGCAGTTAAACTACGAGCAGTACTTC.